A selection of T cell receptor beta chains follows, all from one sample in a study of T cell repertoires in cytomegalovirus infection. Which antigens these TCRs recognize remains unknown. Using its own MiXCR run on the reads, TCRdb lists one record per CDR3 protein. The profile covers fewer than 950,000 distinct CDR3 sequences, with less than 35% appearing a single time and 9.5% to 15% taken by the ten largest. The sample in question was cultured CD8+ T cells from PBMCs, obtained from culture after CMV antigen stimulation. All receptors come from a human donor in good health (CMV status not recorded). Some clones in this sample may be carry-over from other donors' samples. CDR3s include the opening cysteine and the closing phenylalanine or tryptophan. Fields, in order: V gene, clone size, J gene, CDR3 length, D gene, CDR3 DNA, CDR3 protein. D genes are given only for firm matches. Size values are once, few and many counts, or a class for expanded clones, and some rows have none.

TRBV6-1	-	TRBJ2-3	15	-	TGTGCCAGCAGTGATAAGGGAACGGCCTCGGATACGCAGTATTTT	CASSDKGTASDTQYF
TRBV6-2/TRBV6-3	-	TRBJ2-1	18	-	TGTGCCAGCAGTGATATGTTGTTCGTCGAACCCACCTACAATGAGCAGTTCTTC	CASSDMLFVEPTYNEQFF
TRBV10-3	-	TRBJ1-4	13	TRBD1	TGTGCCACATGGGACAGTTCAAATGAAAAACTGTTTTTT	CATWDSSNEKLFF
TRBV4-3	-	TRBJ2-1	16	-	TGCGCCAGCAGCGCTTATATAGTTGGGGCATACAATGAGCAGTTCTTC	CASSAYIVGAYNEQFF
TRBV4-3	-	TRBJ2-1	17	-	TGCGCCAGCAGCCCCAGCACGGGACTTAGCTCCTACAATGAGCAGTTCTTC	CASSPSTGLSSYNEQFF
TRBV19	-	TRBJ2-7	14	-	TGTGCCAGTAGTCCCAGGAGGGAATGGTACGAGCAGTACTTC	CASSPRREWYEQYF
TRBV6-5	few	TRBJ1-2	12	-	TGTGCCAGCAGTTACGGGGATCATGGCTACACCTTC	CASSYGDHGYTF
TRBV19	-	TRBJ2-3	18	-	TGTGCCAGTACAGGGAGAGTCGGGGCAGAGCATTGGACAGATACGCAGTATTTT	CASTGRVGAEHWTDTQYF
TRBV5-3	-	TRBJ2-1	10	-	TGTGCCAGAAGCTTCGGGGTGCAGTTCTTC	CARSFGVQFF
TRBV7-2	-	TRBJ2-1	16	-	TGTGCCAGCAGCTTACGTGGGTTGGTCTCCTACAATGAGCAGTTCTTC	CASSLRGLVSYNEQFF
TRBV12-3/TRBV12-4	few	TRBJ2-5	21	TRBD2	TGTGCCAGCAGTTTCCCCGTAGGCCTAGCGGGGGCCTTTACCCCCCAAGAGACCCAGTACTTC	CASSFPVGLAGAFTPQETQYF
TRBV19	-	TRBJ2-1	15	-	TGTGCCAGTAGTACTCCCACGGGCGACTACAATGAGCAGTTCTTC	CASSTPTGDYNEQFF
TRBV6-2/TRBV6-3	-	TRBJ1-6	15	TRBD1	TGTGCCAGCAGCCTCCCGACAGGGGGCATTTCACCCCTCCACTTT	CASSLPTGGISPLHF
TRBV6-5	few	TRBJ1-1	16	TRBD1	TGTGCCAGCAGGAGGGCGTTGGACAGGTTGAACACTGAAGCTTTCTTT	CASRRALDRLNTEAFF
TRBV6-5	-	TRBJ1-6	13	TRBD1	TGTGCCAGCACCGACAGGGGAAATTCACCCCTCCACTTT	CASTDRGNSPLHF
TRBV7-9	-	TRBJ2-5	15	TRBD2	TGTGCCAGCAGCTTTGCTAGCGGGGATAAGGAGACCCAGTACTTC	CASSFASGDKETQYF
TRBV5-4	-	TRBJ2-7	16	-	TGTGCCAGCAGCAACGGGCCCCAGACGGACGGCTACGAGCAGTACTTC	CASSNGPQTDGYEQYF
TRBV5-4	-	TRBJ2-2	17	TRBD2	TGTGCCAGCAGCGGTAGCGGGGGGCCCCTGAACACCGGGGAGCTGTTTTTT	CASSGSGGPLNTGELFF